This TCR beta chain stems from a study of cytomegalovirus exposure and HLA in healthy donors (TCRdb year 2017). At the level of the whole study: An earlier analysis of 587 of the donors reported about 290 Gb of sequence data and 117 million unique TCR beta sequences from 150 million to 200 million T cells. Alongside the repertoire data, information on donor age, sex, ethnicity and CMV serostatus was compiled. Both class I and class II loci were covered by HLA typing, at four-digit resolution. Among the approximately 400 genotyped donors, around 81% belonged to the genetic ancestry cluster associated with self-reported Caucasian donors. Approximately 310 gigabases of sequencing data and roughly 90 million unique TCR sequences were included in an early release covering around 650 HLA-typed donors. The T cell repertoires of some 700 subjects were profiled by immunosequencing and related to cytomegalovirus serostatus. An earlier analysis of fewer than 700 of the donors applied high-throughput TCR beta sequencing to assess whether each TCR beta V gene segment acted as functional or pseudogenic. Typing coverage varied by locus: about 629-640 donors for A, B, C, DRB1 and DQB1; approximately 500 for DQA1; approximately 570 for DPA1; about 450 for DPB1. A later genetic analysis took genome-wide SNP genotypes for about three fifths of the roughly 700 donors and used that subset as a discovery cohort. The study combined high-throughput TCR immunosequencing, statistical association of individual TCRs with disease status, and machine learning to predict cytomegalovirus infection status. The study aimed to test whether cataloging public T cell receptors could reveal signatures of past pathogen exposure. Because of strong linkage in the cohort, four to six DR-DQ haplotypes were treated as single units for association and clustering. A later analysis re-analyzed previously published TCR beta repertoires from 666 donors and added high-resolution HLA genotyping to study TCR occurrence patterns. Among several hundred genotyped donors of the cohort, an average of around 220,000 unique TCR beta nucleotide sequences was sequenced per donor, of which 15% to 20% were non-productive. All discovery cohort repertoires had been generated on a single sequencing platform. Besides the first cohort of 550 to 750 subjects, a separate validation cohort made up of 95 to 150 different subjects was used. In the later analysis, no new phenotypic data were used to find candidate immune exposures; instead, reliance was placed on TCR beta sequences and their occurrence across donors. Overall results and qualifications from the work: Across donors, most TCR sequences were observed very rarely, whereas some public TCRs were present in many individuals. Some IMGT-functional V segments, including TRBV6-2 and TRBV6-3, could not be distinguished by the 87-base-pair reads and were therefore excluded. Most CMV-associated TCR beta chains appeared to be HLA-restricted in a later analysis, and the HLA associations seemed to be driven largely by CMV exposure. The classifier was reported to diagnose cytomegalovirus status with high specificity and sensitivity in both the original cohort and the validation cohort. In an earlier analysis of 587 of the donors, most TCR beta V segments appeared in productive rearrangements about 87% or about 30% of the time, broadly matching IMGT annotations. A cluster of highly shared sequence variants was judged likely to represent a technical artifact of the sequencing pipeline. Several of the top co-occurrence clusters appeared to be linked to parvovirus B19, influenza, CMV and Epstein-Barr virus, according to a later analysis. HLA typing was unavailable for some donors at each locus, so association tests used only the typed subset. This cohort had only TCR beta chains sequenced, and the lack of alpha or paired-chain data limited which features could be detected. The presence/absence analyses assumed that sequencing depth was roughly uniform across donors, and that assumption may not be true. V-gene and J-gene trimming of TCR beta chains was associated with a missense DCLRE1C variant in a later genetic analysis, and the association was replicated in an independent cohort. According to a later genetic analysis, donors in an Asian-associated ancestry cluster had fewer N-insertions in productive TCRs than the approximately 630-donor mean. A later analysis associated about 18,000 TCR beta sequences with specific HLA alleles at a false discovery rate of 0.05. Because counts were too low, roughly 16 rarely observed V segments, including chromosome 9 orphons, were left out of the earlier analysis of 500 to 650 of the donors. Linkage disequilibrium might explain the correlated functional status among segregating V segments, but an unknown experimental factor could not be ruled out. The study listed 170 or so TCR beta chains as associated with cytomegalovirus. The authors suggested that the approach could potentially be generalized to other disease states and immunological phenotypes. In a later analysis, HLA-associated TCR beta chains showed more clonal expansion and lower generation probabilities than non-associated chains that were equally common. For the cohort, immune exposure information was limited to CMV serostatus. A few of the identified cytomegalovirus-associated TCR beta chains were confirmed in vitro to be specific for cytomegalovirus antigens. Assigning TCR associations to individual alleles was difficult when HLA alleles, especially DR and DQ, strongly co-occurred. A further reported finding was that TCR beta sequences accurately predicted the HLA-A and HLA-B alleles for most subjects in the first cohort. A later analysis found that TCR association rates varied across HLA loci, with DRB1 alleles showing the most associated TCRs and HLA-C alleles the fewest.

The cohort was made up of approximately 670 healthy bone marrow donors. All cohort members were sampled while nominally healthy, although unrecorded immune exposures were likely present. The donor was CMV seropositive and was included in the group of 250 to 300 seropositive cohort members. A peripheral blood sample was collected from each donor, and TCR beta sequencing was performed on peripheral blood mononuclear cells. The Qiagen DNeasy Blood Extraction Kit was used to extract genomic DNA from the blood cell samples. In this sample, this clone turned up a few times. The specificity of this receptor is unknown. Base qualities are not recorded, but no much larger clone differs from it by a single base. V drops 5 bases and J drops 3 bases, leaving 19 bases in between. There are 17 amino acids in the CDR3, from cysteine to phenylalanine inclusive. The entry retains the CDR3 DNA only, 51 bases that are in frame from base 1. The germline V gene gives CDR1 as LGHNA and CDR2 as YNFKEQ.

Receptors were amplified or captured by the immunoSEQ multiplex PCR assay. For the multiplex PCR, a mixture combining 60 forward primers for TCR Vbeta segments and 13 reverse primers for TCR Jbeta segments was used. Amplification of the CDR3 region of rearranged TCR beta genes was performed with a multiplex PCR assay on genomic DNA. The Illumina HiSeq System was used to sequence the amplified TCR beta libraries as 87-base-pair reads. The authors processed their data as follows. A later analysis counted approximately 76 million unique TCR beta chains across the 500 to 850 repertoires, and roughly 11 million of these chains were shared by at least two donors. Raw reads were error-corrected and collapsed into unique sequences with a nearest-neighbor algorithm that merged closely related sequences to remove PCR and sequencing errors. CDR3 sequences were aligned to IMGT reference sequences to assign V, D and J gene segments. Each retained sequence needed at least a six-nucleotide match to both a V gene segment and a J gene segment. A rearrangement counted as productive if the CDR3 had no stop codons and remained in frame with V and J, and every other rearrangement counted as non-productive. CDR3 was defined according to IMGT convention as the region running from the second conserved V-encoded cysteine to the conserved J-encoded phenylalanine. Sequences without an unambiguous match to a single V gene segment were excluded from the earlier analysis of about 640 of the donors. An earlier analysis of several hundred of the donors classified V segments as functional when productive rearrangements were above 56.7% and as segregating when the standard deviation between donors was above 5%. A statistical classification framework was built to diagnose cytomegalovirus status from the catalog of TCR beta chain sequences. In a later analysis, TCR nucleotide sequences were compared against IMGT/GENE-DB human TR gene sequences so that V and J genes could be assigned. The TCRdist pipeline was used in a later analysis to assign CDR3 sequences and most-parsimonious VDJ recombination scenarios. In a later analysis, each TCR beta chain was defined by its CDR3 amino acid sequence together with its V-gene family, and reads without a unique V-gene family were excluded. To address suspected cross-contamination and a sequencing artifact, a later analysis removed approximately 600 highly shared, low-generation-probability nucleotide sequences. In a later analysis, a clonal expansion index was calculated for each public chain from normalized within-repertoire ranks of inferred template counts. Generation probabilities in a later analysis came from a VDJ recombination model fitted to out-of-frame rearrangements, and those results were checked against IGoR. In a later analysis, TCR-TCR, TCR-HLA and TCR-CMV co-occurrence was scored with hypergeometric tests, and a repertoire-size bias correction was applied to TCR pairs. To estimate false discovery rates, a later analysis permuted the HLA or CMV assignments 20 times. In a later analysis, co-occurring TCRs were grouped using DBSCAN, and TCRdist sequence similarity was added for clustering within HLA-allele-positive subsets. Co-occurrence clustering excluded repertoires with fewer than 30,000 or more than 120,000 public chains, plus five with anomalous nucleotide sharing. This is the immuneACCESS table as TCRdb keeps it, with only in-frame sequences that have V and J called. A part of the clones is gone; compared with another copy, unresolved V genes explain less than half, and the rest is unexplained. Clone size and the V and J calls come from that table; the DNA yielded D and trimming. This sample gives 300,000 or so clones in total; around four fifths of them show up just once. Roughly 2% of the sample belongs to the ten largest clones.

The origin of this receptor is a woman in her 40s in good health and CMV-seropositive. The sequence links TRBV4-2 to TRBJ1-4; a weak D assignment points to TRBD1 (5 bases agree). Material for sequencing was PBMCs. CDR3 loop: CASSITLQGPANEKLFF. Here is the DNA: TGTGCCAGCAGCATCACCCTGCAGGGTCCTGCTAATGAAAAACTGTTTTTT.